This is a list of T cell receptor beta chains from one sample in a study of cytomegalovirus exposure and HLA in healthy donors. The repertoire was sequenced with immunoSEQ multiplex PCR; TCRdb's copy has only in-frame clones and lacks some. The table shows around 130,000 clones, with just under 75% occurring only once. The sample consisted of PBMCs. The receptors stem from a man between 35 and 55 years old in good health and CMV-seropositive. Each CDR3 is given with its conserved first and last residue. A D gene is named only where the DNA matches it firmly. Expanded clones are given a class, and other clones once, few, many or no size at all.

d_gene | j_gene | abundance | v_gene | len | CDR3nt | CDR3aa
. | TRBJ1-2 | . | TRBV4-2 | 15 | TGTGCCAGCAGCCAAGGCCGGGGGGTTGGCTATGGCTACACCTTC | CASSQGRGVGYGYTF
. | TRBJ2-7 | . | TRBV6-5 | 14 | TGTGCCAGCAGTTTTGGAGGGGGCGACTACGAGCAGTACTTC | CASSFGGGDYEQYF
. | TRBJ1-2 | once | TRBV7-9 | 14 | TGTGCCAGCAGCTTAGAAGCGACGTCGTGTGGCTACACCTTC | CASSLEATSCGYTF
. | TRBJ1-1 | . | TRBV28 | 13 | TGTGCCAGCAGCCTAAGGACAAACACTGAAGCTTTCTTT | CASSLRTNTEAFF
. | TRBJ2-2 | . | TRBV5-1 | 15 | TGCGCCAGCAGCTTGGAGGGGGTGCTCACCGGGGAGCTGTTTTTT | CASSLEGVLTGELFF
TRBD1 | TRBJ1-2 | once | TRBV10-3 | 13 | TGTGCCAACTCACCGGGACAGGGCTATGGCTACACCTTC | CANSPGQGYGYTF
. | TRBJ2-5 | . | TRBV6-1 | 13 | TGTGCCAGCAGTGACTCGGAAGAGGTTGACCAGTACTTC | CASSDSEEVDQYF
. | TRBJ2-7 | . | TRBV7-2 | 12 | TGTGCCAGCAGCTTAGAGTTCGGCGAGCAGTACTTC | CASSLEFGEQYF
. | TRBJ1-1 | once | TRBV18 | 13 | TGTGCCAGCTCACAGGGGTGGGTCACTGAAGCTTTCTTT | CASSQGWVTEAFF
TRBD1 | TRBJ1-5 | few | TRBV5-1 | 15 | TGCGCCAGCAGCTTGGGACAGGGCAACAATCAGCCCCAGCATTTT | CASSLGQGNNQPQHF
TRBD1 | TRBJ1-3 | . | TRBV18 | 16 | TGTGCCAGCTCACCGTCGACAGGGACCTCTGGAAACACCATATATTTT | CASSPSTGTSGNTIYF
. | TRBJ1-2 | . | TRBV6-1 | 14 | TGTGCCACTCAGGCGGCAGGGAACAACTATGGCTACACCTTC | CATQAAGNNYGYTF
TRBD1 | TRBJ2-7 | . | TRBV5-6 | 15 | TGTGCCAGCAGCCAAACAGGGGGCTCTAGGAACGAGCAGTACTTC | CASSQTGGSRNEQYF
TRBD1 | TRBJ1-5 | . | TRBV19 | 14 | TGTGCCAGTAGTGCGGGACAGTTCAATCAGCCCCAGCATTTT | CASSAGQFNQPQHF
. | TRBJ2-3 | . | TRBV6-5 | 15 | TGTGCCAGCAGTTCTACAGGAGCAAGCACAGATACGCAGTATTTT | CASSSTGASTDTQYF
TRBD1 | TRBJ1-5 | . | TRBV18 | 16 | TGTGCCAGCTCACCGACAGGGAAAAATAGCAATCAGCCCCAGCATTTT | CASSPTGKNSNQPQHF
TRBD2 | TRBJ2-1 | . | TRBV6-1 | 15 | TGTGCCAGTAGTAGCGGGGGCCTTTCCTACAATGAGCAGTTCTTC | CASSSGGLSYNEQFF
TRBD1 | TRBJ2-7 | . | TRBV9 | 15 | TGTGCCAGCAGTCCCCGGGACAGGAGTTTCTACGAGCAGTACTTC | CASSPRDRSFYEQYF
TRBD1 | TRBJ1-1 | . | TRBV5-1 | 14 | TGCGCCAGCAGCTTTGAAGGGGGCGCGGGTGAAGCTTTCTTT | CASSFEGGAGEAFF
TRBD1 | TRBJ1-6 | . | TRBV28 | 16 | TGTGCCAGCAGTATCCAGACAGGGTCGGATAATTCACCCCTCCACTTT | CASSIQTGSDNSPLHF
. | TRBJ1-4 | . | TRBV6-5 | 13 | TGTGCCAGCAAATACAGGAACGATGAAAAACTGTTTTTT | CASKYRNDEKLFF
. | TRBJ1-2 | . | TRBV5-1 | 17 | TGCGCCAGCAGCTTCTCGGGGGGTGTAGGCCTCGCCTATGGCTACACCTTC | CASSFSGGVGLAYGYTF
. | TRBJ2-7 | . | TRBV28 | 16 | TGTGCCAGCAGTTTACTGGTACGGGGGAGCTCCTACGAGCAGTACTTC | CASSLLVRGSSYEQYF
TRBD2 | TRBJ2-1 | few | TRBV25-1 | 15 | TGTGCCAGCAGTGTAGCGGGAGGGCCGGGCAATGAGCAGTTCTTC | CASSVAGGPGNEQFF
. | TRBJ2-7 | few | TRBV28 | 14 | TGTGCCAGCAGTTTAACTGACACTGCCTACGAGCAGTACTTC | CASSLTDTAYEQYF
TRBD1 | TRBJ1-1 | once | TRBV5-1 | 14 | TGCGCCAGCAGCTTGGAGACAGGGGGCACTGAAGCTTTCTTT | CASSLETGGTEAFF
TRBD1 | TRBJ2-2 | . | TRBV11-3 | 14 | TGTGCCAGCAGCTTACCAGGGGGCGTCGGGGAGCTGTTTTTT | CASSLPGGVGELFF
TRBD2 | TRBJ2-5 | . | TRBV5-1 | 18 | TGCGCCAGCAGCTCAGGGACTAGCGGGAGGGGGCCATCCAGGGCCCAGTACTTC | CASSSGTSGRGPSRAQYF
. | TRBJ1-3 | . | TRBV2 | 15 | TGTGCCAGCATCCAAACAGCATTCTCTGGAAACACCATATATTTT | CASIQTAFSGNTIYF
. | TRBJ2-5 | . | TRBV4-1 | 13 | TGCGCCAGCAGCCTGGGGGGGCGGGAGACCCAGTACTTC | CASSLGGRETQYF
. | TRBJ2-5 | . | TRBV29-1 | 13 | TGCAGCGTTGAAGTTTCAGGTTTCTCCACCCAGTACTTC | CSVEVSGFSTQYF
. | TRBJ1-1 | . | TRBV7-9 | 12 | TGTGCCAGCAGCTTCAGGAACACTGAAGCTTTCTTT | CASSFRNTEAFF
. | TRBJ1-2 | . | TRBV15 | 16 | TGTGCCACCAGCAGAGGCGCGTCAGGGGTCAACTATGGCTACACCTTC | CATSRGASGVNYGYTF
. | TRBJ2-6 | . | TRBV5-1 | 16 | TGCGCCAGCAGCCCCCAGGGGCCTTCTGGGGCCAACGTCCTGACTTTC | CASSPQGPSGANVLTF
TRBD1 | TRBJ1-2 | . | TRBV19 | 16 | TGTGCCAGTAGTATCTCGACAGGGGCGACTAACTATGGCTACACCTTC | CASSISTGATNYGYTF
TRBD1 | TRBJ2-1 | . | TRBV7-9 | 12 | TGTGCAGGGGACAGGGGAGACAATGAGCAGTTCTTC | CAGDRGDNEQFF
. | TRBJ1-2 | . | TRBV12-5 | 14 | TGTGCTAGTGGTTTGGGCACATCGATCTATGGCTACACCTTC | CASGLGTSIYGYTF
TRBD2 | TRBJ2-7 | . | TRBV11-3 | 15 | TGTGCCAGCAGCTTACGGTTAGCGGGAGCATCCGAGCAGTACTTC | CASSLRLAGASEQYF
. | TRBJ2-2 | once | TRBV6-5 | 12 | TGTGCCAGCAGCTACCTCACCGGGGAGCTGTTTTTT | CASSYLTGELFF
TRBD2 | TRBJ2-7 | . | TRBV7-9 | 16 | TGTGCCAGCAGACCAACTAGCGGGAGGCCGTCCTACGAGCAGTACTTC | CASRPTSGRPSYEQYF
TRBD1 | TRBJ1-2 | . | TRBV11-2 | 14 | TGTGCCAGCAGTTCATGGACAGGGTTGAGTGGCTACACCTTC | CASSSWTGLSGYTF
. | TRBJ1-1 | . | TRBV9 | 13 | TGTGCCAGCAGCGTAGGGTCAGGGGCTGAAGCTTTCTTT | CASSVGSGAEAFF
TRBD1 | TRBJ2-3 | once | TRBV5-6 | 17 | TGTGCCAGCAGCTTGACCATACAGGGGCGAGGGACAGATACGCAGTATTTT | CASSLTIQGRGTDTQYF
. | TRBJ1-1 | . | TRBV28 | 17 | TGTGCCAGCAGTTTACCCCCCGACAGGATGATCTACTTTGAAGCTTTCTTT | CASSLPPDRMIYFEAFF
TRBD1 | TRBJ1-4 | . | TRBV14 | 16 | TGTGCCAGCAGCCATCTCCCGGGACAGGCTAATGAAAAACTGTTTTTT | CASSHLPGQANEKLFF
. | TRBJ2-7 | . | TRBV27 | 14 | TGTGCCAGCAGTTTAAATGAGCGGCCGGGGTTTCAGTACTTC | CASSLNERPGFQYF
. | TRBJ1-4 | once | TRBV5-1 | 15 | TGCGCCAGCAGCTTGGATCCTAGGGGATCAGAAAAACTGTTTTTT | CASSLDPRGSEKLFF
TRBD1 | TRBJ2-5 | . | TRBV5-6 | 16 | TGTGCCAGCAGCGACCGGGACAGGGGGCGCGGGGAGACCCAGTACTTC | CASSDRDRGRGETQYF
. | TRBJ2-2 | . | TRBV4-1 | 14 | TGCGCCAGCAGGTCCCCCGCGAGGGCCGGGGAGCTGTTTTTT | CASRSPARAGELFF
TRBD2 | TRBJ2-5 | few | TRBV5-6 | 15 | TGTGCCAGCAGCTTGGTAGCGGGGGGCACCGGGACCCAGTACTTC | CASSLVAGGTGTQYF
. | TRBJ1-4 | . | TRBV19 | 12 | TGTGCCAACAGGGAGACTAATGAAAAACTGTTTTTT | CANRETNEKLFF
TRBD2 | TRBJ2-1 | . | TRBV7-6 | 15 | TGTGCCAGCAGCCCGGTAGCGGGAGGAGACAATGAGCAGTTCTTC | CASSPVAGGDNEQFF
TRBD2 | TRBJ2-1 | . | TRBV5-1 | 17 | TGCGCCAGCAGCTTGGGGGGGACTAGCGGTTACTACAATGAGCAGTTCTTC | CASSLGGTSGYYNEQFF
TRBD1 | TRBJ2-7 | . | TRBV28 | 13 | TGTGCCAGCAAAAGGGGGCGTCTCTACGAGCAGTACTTC | CASKRGRLYEQYF
. | TRBJ2-1 | . | TRBV2 | 12 | TGTGCCAGCAGTATTTTTATCAATGAGCAGTTCTTC | CASSIFINEQFF
TRBD2 | TRBJ2-1 | . | TRBV27 | 14 | TGTGCCAGCAGTTTCCGGGGGGGTTACAATGAGCAGTTCTTC | CASSFRGGYNEQFF
. | TRBJ1-5 | . | TRBV27 | 14 | TGTGCCAGCACCATAAAAACAGGGAGGGAGCCCCAGCATTTT | CASTIKTGREPQHF
. | TRBJ1-5 | . | TRBV28 | 12 | TGTGCCAGCAGCTATCAAAATCAGCCCCAGCATTTT | CASSYQNQPQHF